Listed here are 20 T cell receptor beta chains from one sample, sequenced in a study of blood T cell repertoires in COVID-19. Method: immunoSEQ multiplex PCR; TCRdb's copy keeps in-frame clones and lacks some. The table includes 100,000 or so clones, around 83% detected once. Sample: peripheral blood. Receptors originate from a human donor in a cohort sampled during active COVID-19.

The gene calls are TRBV4-1 and TRBJ2-7, with 9 bases lining up with TRBD2. Germline V CDR1 and CDR2: MGHRA, YSYEKL. Unmatched junction bases numbered 10, after V lost 0 bases and J lost 4 bases. CDR3 length equals 17 residues. CDR3 DNA sequence: TGCGCCAGCAGCCAAGAGGATTGGCGGGAGGGCCGGTACGAGCAGTACTTC. Residues: CASSQEDWREGRYEQYF.

The chain employs TRBV6-5 and TRBJ2-5; 10 bases match TRBD1. With 5 bases clipped from V and 5 bases from J, the junction kept 8 bases outside the gene matches. This CDR3 is 15 amino acids long. Germline CDR1 MNHEY, CDR2 SVGAGI. CDR3 DNA sequence: TGTGCCAGCAGTCCTTGGGGGACAGGGGCCGAGACCCAGTACTTC. Its protein product is CASSPWGTGAETQYF.

This clone was counted once. V is TRBV4-1 and J is TRBJ2-3; D gene uncertain. CDR3 size: 15 residues. CDR1 and CDR2 from the germline V gene are MGHRA and YSYEKL. Trimming left V 0 bases short and J 4 bases short, with 11 bases between. The CDR3 coding sequence is TGCGCCAGCAGCCAAGATCAGCGAGCACCAGATACGCAGTATTTT. This translates into CASSQDQRAPDTQYF.

The chain couples TRBV5-5 to TRBJ2-1, with TRBD1 identical over 9 bases. The ends lost 0 bases at V and 5 bases at J; junction bases unmatched: 3. The germline V gene has CDR1 SGHKS and CDR2 YYEKEE (reference sequence). The CDR3 is made up of 15 amino acids. The CDR3 region is CASSLEGQGNNEQFF. DNA for the CDR3: TGTGCCAGCAGCTTGGAGGGACAGGGAAACAATGAGCAGTTCTTC.

The rearrangement joins TRBV28 to TRBJ1-2; possible D gene TRBD1, 6 bases. CDR1 and CDR2 from the germline V gene are MDHEN and SYDVKM. The CDR3 has 14 residues. The V and J ends lost 1 base and 0 bases respectively, with 6 bases between them. CDR3 in DNA: TGTGCCAGCAGTTTATCAGGGGCTAACTATGGCTACACCTTC. Protein sequence: CASSLSGANYGYTF.

The DNA of the CDR3 is TGTGCCAGCAGCTTAGTTATCCGAATAGCGGGGGACTACAATGAGCAGTTCTTC. This encodes CASSLVIRIAGDYNEQFF. The rearrangement joins TRBV7-9 to TRBJ2-1; TRBD2 agrees at 9 bases. CDR3 length equals 18 residues. The V segment lost 1 base and the J segment 3 bases; nucleotides outside the gene matches: 10. Germline values: CDR1 SEHNR, CDR2 FQNEAQ (reference sequence).

The V and J genes are TRBV30 and TRBJ2-2, with 7 bases aligning to TRBD1. Unmatched junction bases numbered 8, after V lost 4 bases and J lost 6 bases. The germline V gene has CDR1 GTSNPN and CDR2 SVGIG (reference sequence). This CDR3 is 14 amino acids long. The CDR3 bases are TGTGCCTGGAAGGGGGCCTTGTACGCCGGGGAGCTGTTTTTT. Protein: CAWKGALYAGELFF.

The V gene is TRBV5-1, the J gene TRBJ1-2, with 9 bases matching TRBD1. Germline loops: CDR1 SGHRS, CDR2 YFSETQ. The length of the CDR3 is 15 residues. After removal of 0 bases from V and 8 bases from J, the junction contained 8 bases not matched to a gene. Here the CDR3 reads CASSLALGTGIGYTF. DNA of the CDR3: TGCGCCAGCAGCTTGGCCTTGGGGACAGGGATCGGCTACACCTTC.

The chain joins TRBV6-2 or TRBV6-3 to TRBJ2-7; possibly TRBD2 for D (6 bases). Germline assignment: CDR1 MNHEY and CDR2 SVGEGT. This CDR3 is 16 amino acids long. Deletions cut 5 bases from V and 7 bases from J, with 24 bases between. The CDR3, as DNA: TGTGCCAGCAGTCTCCCAGTTATCGGGAACCGGGGGGAGCAGTACTTC. Its translation: CASSLPVIGNRGEQYF.

This chain links TRBV6-5 with TRBJ1-2; 9 bases match TRBD1. The length of the CDR3 is 14 residues. Germline V gene data show CDR1 as MNHEY and CDR2 as SVGAGI. The V and J ends lost 5 bases and 8 bases, in that order; junction bases with no gene match: 9. In nucleotides, the CDR3 is TGTGCCAGCAGTCGCCGGGACAGGGCTGGCGGCTACACCTTC. Translated: CASSRRDRAGGYTF.

This clone has a single count. The J gene is TRBJ2-5, the V gene TRBV15; 10 nucleotides agree with TRBD2. This CDR3 is 16 amino acids long. Germline V gene lookup returns CDR1 LNHNV and CDR2 YYDKDF (reference sequence). Trimming removed 1 base from V and 4 bases from J; junction bases left unmatched: 6. The CDR3, as DNA: TGTGCCACCAGCAGAGGGAGCGGGGGGGAGAGAGAGACCCAGTACTTC. Translating gives CATSRGSGGERETQYF.

The chain couples TRBV7-2 to TRBJ2-5, with a tentative D call TRBD1 (5 bases). This CDR3 region has 13 residues. V lost 4 bases to trimming and J lost 5 bases, with 11 bases between them. Germline V lookup: CDR1 SGHTA, CDR2 FQGNSA. In DNA form, the CDR3 reads TGTGCCAGCAGCTCCTCAGGGAAGGAGACCCAGTACTTC. This gives the protein CASSSSGKETQYF.

J is TRBJ1-5 and V is TRBV6-5; 7 bases line up with TRBD1. The germline V gene encodes CDR1 MNHEY and CDR2 SVGAGI. This CDR3 has 13 amino acids. Trimming took 10 bases from V and 4 from J; bases not matched to a gene: 7. CDR3 nucleotides: TGTGCCACCTGGACAGGACTAAATCAGCCCCAGCATTTT. The encoded protein is CATWTGLNQPQHF.

V and J are TRBV12-3 or TRBV12-4 and TRBJ1-5; D remains ambiguous. This CDR3 comprises 12 residues. Trimming shortened V by 8 bases and J by 5 bases, and 10 bases separated the two germline ends. The CDR3 protein is CASSDGDQPQHF. CDR3 in DNA: TGTGCCAGCTCCGACGGGGATCAGCCCCAGCATTTT.

The chain carries TRBV27 and TRBJ2-7; 7 bases match TRBD1. V lost 2 bases and J lost 2; bases outside the gene matches: 6. Germline V gives CDR1 MNHEY, CDR2 SMNVEV (reference sequence). This CDR3 is 15 amino acids long. The CDR3: CASSLDRVSPYEQYF. In DNA, the CDR3 is TGTGCCAGCAGTTTAGACAGGGTTTCCCCCTACGAGCAGTACTTC.

This chain joins TRBV7-9 and TRBJ1-1; D is undetermined. With 6 bases removed from V and 0 bases from J, the gap between germline ends came to 11 bases. The CDR3 spans 14 residues. Germline V gene lookup returns CDR1 SEHNR and CDR2 FQNEAQ (reference sequence). This chain's CDR3 is CASSGGLVNTEAFF. In DNA, the CDR3 is TGTGCCAGCAGTGGTGGACTAGTGAACACTGAAGCTTTCTTT. The full variable domain, in which reference TRBV7-9 and TRBJ1-1 provide the parts outside the CDR3, is DTGVSQNPRHKITKRGQNVTFRCDPISEHNRLYWYRQTLGQGPEFLTYFQNEAQLEKSRLLSDRFSAERPKGSFSTLEIQRTEQGDSAMYLCASSGGLVNTEAFFGQGTRLTVV.

V gene TRBV2 combines with J gene TRBJ2-5, with TRBD1 as a possible D gene (5 bases). This CDR3 contains 16 residues. Germline V CDR1 and CDR2: SNHLY, FYNNEI. V dropped 4 bases and J dropped 7 bases, with 22 bases sitting between them. In DNA, the CDR3 is TGTGCCAGCAGTGTTGTCGCAGGGTTATCGGTCGGGACCCAGTACTTC. It is translated as CASSVVAGLSVGTQYF.

V and J are TRBV24-1 and TRBJ2-2, with a tentative D call TRBD1 (6 bases). The V gene lost 2 bases and the J gene lost 2 bases, with 11 bases spanning the gap. The V gene's germline CDR1 is KGHDR and CDR2 SFDVKD. This CDR3 contains 16 residues. CDR3: CATSDWAGANTGELFF. The CDR3 nucleotides read TGTGCCACCAGTGATTGGGCAGGGGCCAACACCGGGGAGCTGTTTTTT.

This rearrangement joins TRBV4-1 to TRBJ2-1; the match to TRBD2 covers 16 bases. Germline lookup yields CDR1 MGHRA and CDR2 YSYEKL. Losses at the gene ends were 0 bases for V and 15 bases for J; bases not matched to a gene: 11. The CDR3 spans 17 residues. CDR3 region: CASSQDRGTSGRALRFF. The CDR3 bases are TGCGCCAGCAGCCAAGATCGCGGGACTAGCGGGAGGGCCCTCCGGTTCTTC.

The chain carries TRBV19 and TRBJ2-1, with 8 bases lining up with TRBD1. The V gene end was trimmed by 11 bases and the J gene end by 3 bases; junction bases not matched to a gene: 3. CDR1 is LNHDA and CDR2 is SQIVND in the germline V gene (reference sequence). CDR3 length: 12 amino acids. The DNA for the CDR3 is TGTGCCTCGACAGGGGTCTACAATGAGCAGTTCTTC. Protein: CASTGVYNEQFF. The full variable domain, rest sourced from reference TRBV19 and TRBJ2-1, is DGGITQSPKYLFRKEGQNVTLSCEQNLNHDAMYWYRQDPGQGLRLIYYSQIVNDFQKGDIAEGYSVSREKKESFPLTVTSAQKNPTAFYLCASTGVYNEQFFGPGTRLTVL.